This passage covers 30 T cell receptor beta chains from one sample sequenced in a study of blood T cell repertoires in COVID-19. The table came from immunoSEQ multiplex PCR; TCRdb's copy has only in-frame clones and leaves some out. In the table there are about 160,000 clones, around 74% of which are singletons. Sample: peripheral blood. The receptor source for this set is an older woman with COVID-19, enrolled during active disease.

In this sample, this clone turned up a few times. The CDR3 sequence is CASSQDVGQNYGYTF. The DNA of the CDR3 is TGCGCCAGCAGCCAAGATGTAGGACAGAACTATGGCTACACCTTC. The rearrangement links TRBV4-3 to TRBJ1-2, with D possibly TRBD1 on 6 matching bases. V gave up 0 bases and J gave up 2 bases, with 10 bases separating them. Germline CDR1 is LGHNA and CDR2 is YSLEER. The length of the CDR3 is 15 residues.

V usage is TRBV6-5 and J usage is TRBJ2-3; 9 nucleotides line up with TRBD2. The V gene end was trimmed by 7 bases and the J gene end by 5 bases; junction bases not matched to a gene: 10. CDR1 and CDR2 (germline): MNHEY, SVGAGI. This CDR3 comprises 15 residues. The CDR3, as DNA: TGTGCCAGCACCCTTCGCGGGGGGGCCGTAGATACGCAGTATTTT. Its translation: CASTLRGGAVDTQYF.

CDR3 in amino acids: CASSPRGGANEKLFF. CDR3 sequence (DNA): TGTGCCAGCAGCCCCCGGGGAGGAGCTAATGAAAAACTGTTTTTT. This chain connects TRBV7-2 to TRBJ1-4; D gene ambiguous. Germline CDR1 reads SGHTA; CDR2 reads FQGNSA. The V gene lost 5 bases and the J gene lost 3 bases, with 13 bases spanning the gap. This CDR3 has 15 residues.

J is TRBJ1-1 and V is TRBV5-5, with no clear D. The CDR3 runs 14 residues. The germline V gene has CDR1 SGHKS and CDR2 YYEKEE (reference sequence). Trimming cost V 0 bases and J 7 bases, with 13 bases left between them. The CDR3 DNA follows: TGTGCCAGCAGCTTGGGTAACAGCGGCTATGAAGCTTTCTTT. It is translated as CASSLGNSGYEAFF.

V and J are TRBV29-1 and TRBJ2-3; D gene unclear. CDR1 is SQVTM and CDR2 is ANQGSEA in the germline V gene. The CDR3 has 13 residues. The ends were cut back, 3 bases at V and 0 bases at J, with 7 bases in the middle. CDR3 DNA sequence: TGCAGCGTTGACCGGGTTAGCACAGATACGCAGTATTTT. It specifies CSVDRVSTDTQYF.

The rearrangement joins TRBV6-1 to TRBJ1-3; no reliable D call. There are 18 residues in the CDR3. Germline V gene sequence: CDR1 MNHNS, CDR2 SASEGT. The V end lost 2 bases, the J end lost 0 bases, and 17 bases lay between the germline ends. CDR3 residues: CASSEYGWRQNSGNTIYF. The CDR3 coding sequence is TGTGCCAGCAGTGAATATGGGTGGAGGCAGAACTCTGGAAACACCATATATTTT.

V gene TRBV5-6 combines with J gene TRBJ2-3; 8 bases fit TRBD1. Germline CDR1 and CDR2: SGHDT and YYEEEE. The junction had 5 bases not matched to a gene; V was cut back by 7 bases and J by 1 base. The CDR3 loop spans 14 amino acids. The CDR3 region is CASGQGLGTDTQYF. As DNA, the CDR3 is TGTGCCAGCGGACAGGGTTTGGGCACAGATACGCAGTATTTT.

The V and J genes are TRBV7-6 and TRBJ1-2; D gene unclear. The CDR3 covers 15 residues. With 5 bases removed from V and 2 bases from J, the gap between germline ends came to 15 bases. Germline values: CDR1 SGHVS, CDR2 FNYEAQ. This CDR3 reads CASSPTLEANYGYTF. The CDR3 DNA reads TGTGCCAGCAGCCCTACCCTCGAAGCAAACTATGGCTACACCTTC.

This clone came up a few times. The chain employs TRBV3-1 (or the pseudogene TRBV3-2) and TRBJ2-2, with 8 positions matching TRBD1. Germline CDR1 is LGHDT and CDR2 is YNNKEL (reference sequence). The CDR3 has 18 residues. V dropped 4 bases and J dropped 1; count of bases not matched to a gene: 11. The CDR3 here is CASSRRSDRAENTGELFF. DNA of the CDR3: TGTGCCAGCAGCCGACGATCGGACAGGGCCGAGAACACCGGGGAGCTGTTTTTT.

The chain has TRBV12-3 or TRBV12-4 and TRBJ2-7; TRBD1 matches at 7 bases. V shed 5 bases, J shed 5 bases, and the junction held 6 bases outside the gene matches. The CDR3 sequence is 13 residues long. CDR3 in amino acids: CASSQTGPHEQYF. The CDR3 region has the DNA TGTGCCAGCAGTCAGACAGGGCCCCACGAGCAGTACTTC.

This clone was seen more than once but under ten times. The chain uses TRBV9 and TRBJ2-7, with D possibly TRBD1 on 5 matching bases. From germline, CDR1 is SGDLS and CDR2 YYNGEE. CDR3 length: 14 amino acids. With 3 bases removed from V and 2 bases from J, the gap between germline ends came to 12 bases. The CDR3 DNA reads TGTGCCAGCAGCGGGGGCGAGCCCCCCTACGAGCAGTACTTC. This gives the protein CASSGGEPPYEQYF. Full variable domain (outside the CDR3, taken from reference TRBV9 and TRBJ2-7): DSGVTQTPKHLITATGQRVTLRCSPRSGDLSVYWYQQSLDQGLQFLIQYYNGEERAKGNILERFSAQQFPDLHSELNLSSLELGDSALYFCASSGGEPPYEQYFGPGTRLTVT.

The chain uses TRBV19 and TRBJ1-5; 9 bases fit TRBD1. Germline loops: CDR1 LNHDA, CDR2 SQIVND (reference sequence). The CDR3 length is 18 residues. Losses at the gene ends were 5 bases for V and 0 bases for J; bases not matched to a gene: 11. DNA of the CDR3: TGTGCCAGTAGTTCCCGAGGGGGGACAGGGAATAGCAATCAGCCCCAGCATTTT. Translated: CASSSRGGTGNSNQPQHF.

The chain combines TRBV28 with TRBJ2-1, with 11 bases fitting TRBD1. Germline CDR1 MDHEN, CDR2 SYDVKM. The V segment lost 3 bases and the J segment 5 bases; nucleotides outside the gene matches: 9. The CDR3 extends over 17 amino acids. Written as DNA, the CDR3 is TGTGCCAGCAGTTTTGTTTTGGACAGGGGGCTCGACAATGAGCAGTTCTTC. Amino acids: CASSFVLDRGLDNEQFF.

The CDR3 here is CASSYLDRGLDEQYF. Written as DNA, the CDR3 is TGTGCCAGCAGTTACTTAGACAGGGGGCTTGACGAGCAGTACTTC. V and J are TRBV6-6 and TRBJ2-7; the match to TRBD1 covers 10 bases. Per germline, CDR1 MNHNY and CDR2 SVGAGI (reference sequence). J gave up 5 bases and V 1 base, and 5 bases lay outside the gene matches. The CDR3 extends over 15 amino acids.

The V and J genes are TRBV6-2 or TRBV6-3 and TRBJ2-3; D is unclear. V lost 4 bases and J 2 bases, leaving 13 bases between the germline ends. This CDR3 is 15 amino acids long. Per germline, CDR1 MNHEY and CDR2 SVGEGT. DNA for the CDR3: TGTGCCAGCAGTTTAAGCGTACCTTTCACAGATACGCAGTATTTT. The encoded protein is CASSLSVPFTDTQYF.

This clone was counted between two and nine times. The V call is TRBV6-1, the J call TRBJ1-5, with unresolved D. Germline CDR1 is MNHNS and CDR2 is SASEGT. V dropped 3 bases and J dropped 2 bases, with 5 bases sitting between them. This CDR3 is 13 amino acids long. CDR3 nucleotides: TGTGCCAGCAGTGACCGGGGCAATCAGCCCCAGCATTTT. Its protein is CASSDRGNQPQHF.

This clone was recorded at least ten times. V usage is TRBV19 and J usage is TRBJ2-2, with 12 bases that match TRBD1. V shed 0 bases and J 7 bases; nucleotides not matched to a gene: 3. Germline V CDR1 and CDR2: LNHDA, SQIVND (reference sequence). The CDR3 runs to 16 residues. The CDR3 loop reads CASSIDGTGGSGELFF. The DNA of the CDR3 is TGTGCCAGTAGTATAGATGGGACAGGGGGCAGCGGGGAGCTGTTTTTT.

The chain employs TRBV7-9 and TRBJ1-1; D is ambiguous. The CDR3 spans 15 residues. The germline V gene has CDR1 SEHNR and CDR2 FQNEAQ (reference sequence). V was clipped by 1 base and J by 0 bases, with 9 bases between them. This chain's CDR3 is CASSLESLMNTEAFF. The CDR3 DNA follows: TGTGCCAGCAGCTTAGAGTCACTCATGAACACTGAAGCTTTCTTT.

As DNA, the CDR3 is TGTGCCAGCAGCCTTATCCGGGGGAACACTGAAGCTTTCTTT. Encoded protein: CASSLIRGNTEAFF. The chain is built from TRBV2 and TRBJ1-1; D unclear. Trimming cost V 6 bases and J 1 base, with 12 bases left between them. The CDR3 loop spans 14 amino acids. Germline V gene data show CDR1 as SNHLY and CDR2 as FYNNEI.

This clone has more than one count but fewer than ten. This CDR3 reads CASSLWTGSGDTQYF. The CDR3, as DNA: TGTGCCAGCAGTCTTTGGACAGGGTCTGGAGATACGCAGTATTTT. The chain couples TRBV6-5 to TRBJ2-3, with 8 nucleotides matching TRBD1. The V gene end was trimmed by 5 bases and the J gene end by 5 bases; junction bases not matched to a gene: 9. The CDR3 length is 15 residues. The V gene's germline CDR1 is MNHEY and CDR2 SVGAGI.

The V call is TRBV6-2 or TRBV6-3, the J call TRBJ2-5; tentatively, D is TRBD2 (6 bases). V lost 2 bases and J lost 3, with 19 bases in between. Germline assignment: CDR1 MNHEY and CDR2 SVGEGT. The CDR3 is 17 amino acids. Here the CDR3 DNA reads TGTGCCAGCAGTTACCAGCCGACTAGGAGTGTAAAAGAGACCCAGTACTTC. It is translated as CASSYQPTRSVKETQYF.

The CDR3 reads CASSLTGVKADTQYF. CDR3 in DNA: TGTGCCAGCAGTTTGACAGGGGTGAAAGCAGATACGCAGTATTTT. The chain has TRBV28 and TRBJ2-3; 8 positions agree with TRBD1. This CDR3 is 15 amino acids long. J gave up 4 bases and V 3 bases, and 6 bases lay outside the gene matches. The germline gives CDR1 MDHEN, CDR2 SYDVKM.

This sequence joins TRBV6-5 and TRBJ2-7, with TRBD1 as a possible D gene (5 bases). Germline V lookup: CDR1 MNHEY, CDR2 SVGAGI. The ends were cut back, 2 bases at V and 0 bases at J, with 5 bases in the middle. There are 13 residues in the CDR3. The DNA for the CDR3 is TGTGCCAGCAGTTACGGGGCCTCCTACGAGCAGTACTTC. Amino acids: CASSYGASYEQYF.

This chain joins TRBV19 and TRBJ2-1, with D possibly matching TRBD2 (7 bases). This CDR3 is 15 amino acids long. Trimming removed 3 bases at V and 6 bases at J, with 15 bases between. Per germline, CDR1 LNHDA and CDR2 SQIVND (reference sequence). The CDR3 here is CASSMGGAPTNEQFF. For the CDR3, the DNA is TGTGCCAGTAGTATGGGGGGGGCCCCCACCAATGAGCAGTTCTTC. The whole variable domain, filled in from reference TRBV19 and TRBJ2-1, reads DGGITQSPKYLFRKEGQNVTLSCEQNLNHDAMYWYRQDPGQGLRLIYYSQIVNDFQKGDIAEGYSVSREKKESFPLTVTSAQKNPTAFYLCASSMGGAPTNEQFFGPGTRLTVL.

This clone was recorded a few times. The J gene is TRBJ2-5, the V gene TRBV28; the match to TRBD2 covers 10 bases. The trim removed 7 bases at V and 5 bases at J, leaving 4 bases unmatched. The germline V gene encodes CDR1 MDHEN and CDR2 SYDVKM. This CDR3 contains 13 residues. The CDR3 sequence: CASIAGGGETQYF. CDR3 bases: TGTGCCAGCATAGCGGGGGGAGGGGAGACCCAGTACTTC. The entire variable domain, with the rest obtained from reference TRBV28 and TRBJ2-5, is as follows: DVKVTQSSRYLVKRTGEKVFLECVQDMDHENMFWYRQDPGLGLRLIYFSYDVKMKEKGDIPEGYSVSREKKERFSLILESASTNQTSMYLCASIAGGGETQYFGPGTRLLVL.

V is TRBV6-5 and J is TRBJ1-2, with TRBD1 identical over 12 bases. Losses at the gene ends were 6 bases for V and 8 bases for J; bases not matched to a gene: 10. The CDR3 length is 15 residues. The germline gives CDR1 MNHEY, CDR2 SVGAGI. The DNA for the CDR3 is TGTGCCAGCAGAGATCCGGGACAGGGGGCTAGAGGCTACACCTTC. This gives the protein CASRDPGQGARGYTF.

On this clone itself: Germline and junction disagree at one end, which may indicate a read error. The CDR3 DNA reads as TGTGCCAGCAGCGGACTAGCGGGACGTCAAAGTTTC. Protein product: CASSGLAGRQSF. This rearrangement joins TRBV27 to TRBJ2-7; 12 bases line up with TRBD2. Germline CDR1 MNHEY, CDR2 SMNVEV (reference sequence). This CDR3 spans 12 amino acids.

V usage is TRBV7-8 and J usage is TRBJ1-5, with D possibly TRBD1 on 6 matching bases. Looked up from germline, CDR1 is SGHVS and CDR2 is FQNEAQ. This CDR3 spans 14 amino acids. Trimming shortened V by 5 bases and J by 2 bases, and 10 bases separated the two germline ends. In nucleotides, the CDR3 is TGTGCCAGCAGCCTGGGACACCGCAATCAGCCCCAGCATTTT. It encodes CASSLGHRNQPQHF.

A single count supports this clone. In nucleotides, the CDR3 is TGTGCCAGTAGTGAGAGGACTAGCGTAAAAAACATTCAGTACTTC. This codes for CASSERTSVKNIQYF. V gene TRBV19 combines with J gene TRBJ2-4; TRBD2 aligns across 9 bases. Germline V gene lookup returns CDR1 LNHDA and CDR2 SQIVND (reference sequence). V was pared by 5 bases and J by 4 bases, with 6 bases of the junction left unmatched. The CDR3 loop spans 15 amino acids. Using reference TRBV19 and TRBJ2-4 for the parts outside the CDR3, the full variable domain is DGGITQSPKYLFRKEGQNVTLSCEQNLNHDAMYWYRQDPGQGLRLIYYSQIVNDFQKGDIAEGYSVSREKKESFPLTVTSAQKNPTAFYLCASSERTSVKNIQYFGAGTRLSVL.

The genes are TRBV6-5 and TRBJ1-6; the D gene is possibly TRBD1 (5 bases). Germline V gene lookup returns CDR1 MNHEY and CDR2 SVGAGI. This CDR3 region has 15 residues. V was clipped by 2 bases and J by 6 bases, with 11 bases between them. The chain's CDR3 is CASSYLPGFNSPLHF. CDR3 coding DNA: TGTGCCAGCAGTTACCTACCAGGGTTTAATTCACCCCTCCACTTT.